A selection of T cell receptor beta chains follows, all from one sample in a study of a mutant IDH1 vaccine in newly diagnosed glioma. The assay was immunoSEQ multiplex PCR, and TCRdb's table has in-frame clones only and misses some. Counted here are over 20,000 clones, around 79% occurring once; the ten biggest clones make up 8%. These TCRs are of unknown antigen specificity. The sample in question was PBMCs, obtained from a glioma patient whose treatment included an IDH1 peptide vaccine. These receptors were taken from a man aged 40-50 years with glioma. The CDR3 runs from the conserved cysteine through the conserved F or W. D genes are given only for firm matches. Only some rows state a clone size, as once, few, many or a class for expanded clones.

CDR3 protein: CASSATGPNTEAFF
CDR3 DNA: TGTGCCAGCAGTGCTACAGGGCCGAACACTGAAGCTTTCTTT
clone size: few
V gene: TRBV6-6
D gene: NA
J gene: TRBJ1-1

CDR3 protein: CASSQEEGWTEAFF
CDR3 DNA: TGCGCCAGCAGCCAAGAGGAGGGCTGGACTGAAGCTTTCTTT
clone size: NA
V gene: TRBV4-1
D gene: NA
J gene: TRBJ1-1

CDR3 protein: CASSWDSSTEAFF
CDR3 DNA: TGCGCCAGCTCGTGGGACAGCAGCACTGAAGCTTTCTTT
clone size: NA
V gene: TRBV10-1
D gene: TRBD1
J gene: TRBJ1-1

CDR3 protein: CASSSVAGAGQETQYF
CDR3 DNA: TGCGCCAGCAGCTCAGTAGCGGGAGCGGGGCAAGAGACCCAGTACTTC
clone size: NA
V gene: TRBV5-1
D gene: TRBD2
J gene: TRBJ2-5

CDR3 protein: CAIRGREGDEQFF
CDR3 DNA: TGTGCCATCAGGGGCAGGGAAGGGGATGAGCAGTTCTTC
clone size: once
V gene: TRBV10-3
D gene: NA
J gene: TRBJ2-1

CDR3 protein: CASSQRGLGANVLTF
CDR3 DNA: TGTGCCAGCAGTCAGAGGGGTCTGGGGGCCAACGTCCTGACTTTC
clone size: few
V gene: TRBV6-5
D gene: NA
J gene: TRBJ2-6

CDR3 protein: CASSLGDRGRETQYF
CDR3 DNA: TGTGCCAGCAGCTTAGGGGACAGGGGACGAGAGACCCAGTACTTC
clone size: NA
V gene: TRBV11-3
D gene: TRBD1
J gene: TRBJ2-5

CDR3 protein: CASSPRQITNYGYTF
CDR3 DNA: TGTGCCAGCAGCCCGAGACAGATTACTAACTATGGCTACACCTTC
clone size: few
V gene: TRBV27
D gene: NA
J gene: TRBJ1-2

CDR3 protein: CASSPGTGVNEQFF
CDR3 DNA: TGTGCCAGCAGTCCCGGGACAGGGGTCAATGAGCAGTTCTTC
clone size: NA
V gene: TRBV2
D gene: TRBD1
J gene: TRBJ2-1

CDR3 protein: CASTPGAGGGTDTQYF
CDR3 DNA: TGTGCCAGCACCCCCGGTGCGGGGGGGGGCACAGATACGCAGTATTTT
clone size: NA
V gene: TRBV7-9
D gene: TRBD2
J gene: TRBJ2-3

CDR3 protein: CASSPVLAYTDTQYF
CDR3 DNA: TGTGCCAGCTCCCCTGTACTAGCCTACACAGATACGCAGTATTTT
clone size: NA
V gene: TRBV13
D gene: NA
J gene: TRBJ2-3

CDR3 protein: CASSLGVSKTDTQYF
CDR3 DNA: TGCGCCAGCAGTTTGGGGGTATCGAAGACAGATACGCAGTATTTT
clone size: NA
V gene: TRBV5-1
D gene: NA
J gene: TRBJ2-3

CDR3 protein: CASSERGYGYTF
CDR3 DNA: TGTGCCAGCAGTGAACGCGGCTATGGCTACACCTTC
clone size: NA
V gene: TRBV2
D gene: NA
J gene: TRBJ1-2

CDR3 protein: CASSEFIPRTSGATDEQFF
CDR3 DNA: TGCGCCAGCAGTGAGTTCATCCCTCGGACTAGCGGCGCTACAGATGAGCAGTTCTTC
clone size: medium-sized
V gene: TRBV10-1
D gene: TRBD2
J gene: TRBJ2-1

CDR3 protein: CASSGGGRNNEKLFF
CDR3 DNA: TGTGCCAGCAGCGGGGGGGGTCGGAATAATGAAAAACTGTTTTTT
clone size: NA
V gene: TRBV7-2
D gene: NA
J gene: TRBJ1-4

CDR3 protein: CASSLAGGDSNQPQHF
CDR3 DNA: TGTGCCAGCAGCTTGGCGGGCGGCGATAGCAATCAGCCCCAGCATTTT
clone size: NA
V gene: TRBV5-5
D gene: NA
J gene: TRBJ1-5

CDR3 protein: CASSDSARLRGTGELFF
CDR3 DNA: TGTGCCAGCAGTGACTCCGCCCGGCTCCGGGGCACCGGGGAGCTGTTTTTT
clone size: NA
V gene: TRBV6-4
D gene: NA
J gene: TRBJ2-2

CDR3 protein: CASSYGYGYTF
CDR3 DNA: TGTGCCAGCAGCTACGGTTATGGCTACACCTTC
clone size: NA
V gene: TRBV6-1
D gene: NA
J gene: TRBJ1-2

CDR3 protein: CASSLGGEDYEQYF
CDR3 DNA: TGTGCCAGCAGCTTAGGAGGGGAGGACTACGAGCAGTACTTC
clone size: NA
V gene: TRBV11-3
D gene: NA
J gene: TRBJ2-7

CDR3 protein: CASSLNYGYTF
CDR3 DNA: TGTGCCAGCAGCCTTAACTATGGCTACACCTTC
clone size: NA
V gene: TRBV7-9
D gene: NA
J gene: TRBJ1-2

CDR3 protein: CASSVVSGRQVEQFF
CDR3 DNA: TGTGCCAGCAGCGTGGTTAGCGGGAGGCAGGTTGAGCAGTTCTTC
clone size: NA
V gene: TRBV9
D gene: TRBD2
J gene: TRBJ2-1

CDR3 protein: CASRGPTGATNEKLFF
CDR3 DNA: TGTGCCAGCCGCGGCCCGACAGGGGCAACTAATGAAAAACTGTTTTTT
clone size: NA
V gene: TRBV7-8
D gene: TRBD1
J gene: TRBJ1-4

CDR3 protein: CATSREQGTEAFF
CDR3 DNA: TGTGCCACCAGCAGGGAACAGGGTACTGAAGCTTTCTTT
clone size: NA
V gene: TRBV15
D gene: NA
J gene: TRBJ1-1

CDR3 protein: CASSPAGDYGYTF
CDR3 DNA: TGTGCCAGCAGTCCCGCTGGGGACTATGGCTACACCTTC
clone size: NA
V gene: TRBV6-6
D gene: NA
J gene: TRBJ1-2

CDR3 protein: CASSEVGLDYEQYF
CDR3 DNA: TGTGCCAGCAGTGAAGTGGGACTAGATTACGAGCAGTACTTC
clone size: NA
V gene: TRBV2
D gene: TRBD2
J gene: TRBJ2-7

CDR3 protein: CASSQDMDAGANVLTF
CDR3 DNA: TGCGCCAGCAGCCAGGACATGGATGCTGGGGCCAACGTCCTGACTTTC
clone size: NA
V gene: TRBV4-1
D gene: NA
J gene: TRBJ2-6

CDR3 protein: CASSTGRKNIQYF
CDR3 DNA: TGTGCCAGTAGTACTGGACGGAAAAACATTCAGTACTTC
clone size: few
V gene: TRBV19
D gene: NA
J gene: TRBJ2-4

CDR3 protein: CATSWAGAADEQFF
CDR3 DNA: TGTGCCACCAGCTGGGCGGGCGCGGCGGACGAGCAGTTCTTC
clone size: NA
V gene: TRBV15
D gene: NA
J gene: TRBJ2-1

CDR3 protein: CASSEGVWTEAFF
CDR3 DNA: TGTGCCAGCAGTGAGGGGGTATGGACTGAAGCTTTCTTT
clone size: NA
V gene: TRBV2
D gene: NA
J gene: TRBJ1-1

CDR3 protein: CASSEGSAFSPYGYTF
CDR3 DNA: TGTGCCAGCAGTGAGGGTAGCGCATTCTCACCCTATGGCTACACCTTC
clone size: once
V gene: TRBV2
D gene: NA
J gene: TRBJ1-2

CDR3 protein: CASSFRTSGLNEQFF
CDR3 DNA: TGTGCCAGCAGCTTTAGGACTAGCGGTCTCAACGAGCAGTTCTTC
clone size: NA
V gene: TRBV5-4
D gene: TRBD2
J gene: TRBJ2-1

CDR3 protein: CASSRRLAGGVETQYF
CDR3 DNA: TGTGCCAGCTCACGGCGACTAGCGGGAGGGGTAGAGACCCAGTACTTC
clone size: NA
V gene: TRBV18
D gene: TRBD2
J gene: TRBJ2-5

CDR3 protein: CASSLWRRSGDTIYF
CDR3 DNA: TGTGCCAGCAGCTTATGGAGGCGGTCGGGTGACACCATATATTTT
clone size: NA
V gene: TRBV7-9
D gene: NA
J gene: TRBJ1-3

CDR3 protein: CASSPRAYEQYF
CDR3 DNA: TGTGCCAGCTCACCAAGGGCCTACGAGCAGTACTTC
clone size: NA
V gene: TRBV18
D gene: NA
J gene: TRBJ2-7

CDR3 protein: CAGIGYQPQHF
CDR3 DNA: TGTGCCGGAATCGGATATCAGCCCCAGCATTTT
clone size: NA
V gene: TRBV15
D gene: NA
J gene: TRBJ1-5